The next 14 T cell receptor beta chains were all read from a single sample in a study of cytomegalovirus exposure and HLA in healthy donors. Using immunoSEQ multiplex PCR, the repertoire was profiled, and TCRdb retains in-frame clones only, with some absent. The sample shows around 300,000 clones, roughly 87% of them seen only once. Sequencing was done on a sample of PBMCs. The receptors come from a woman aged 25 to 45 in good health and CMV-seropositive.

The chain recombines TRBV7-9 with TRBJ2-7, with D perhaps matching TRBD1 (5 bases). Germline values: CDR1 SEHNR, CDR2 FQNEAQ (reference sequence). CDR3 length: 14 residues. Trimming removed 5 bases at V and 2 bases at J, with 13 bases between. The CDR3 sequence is CASSPPTVPYEQYF. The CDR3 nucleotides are TGTGCCAGCAGCCCGCCGACAGTTCCCTACGAGCAGTACTTC. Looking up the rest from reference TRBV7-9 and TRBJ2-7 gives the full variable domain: DTGVSQNPRHKITKRGQNVTFRCDPISEHNRLYWYRQTLGQGPEFLTYFQNEAQLEKSRLLSDRFSAERPKGSFSTLEIQRTEQGDSAMYLCASSPPTVPYEQYFGPGTRLTVT.

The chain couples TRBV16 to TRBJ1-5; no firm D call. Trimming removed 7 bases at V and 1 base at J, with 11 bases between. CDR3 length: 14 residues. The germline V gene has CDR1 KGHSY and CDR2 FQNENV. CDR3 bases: TGTGCCAGCACCCGGTGGTCGAGCAATCAGCCCCAGCATTTT. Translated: CASTRWSSNQPQHF.

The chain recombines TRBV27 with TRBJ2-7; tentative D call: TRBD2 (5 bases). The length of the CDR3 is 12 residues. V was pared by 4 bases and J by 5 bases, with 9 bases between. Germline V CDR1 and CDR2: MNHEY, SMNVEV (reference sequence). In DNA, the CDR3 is TGTGCCAGCAGTTCTTCCGGGGACGAGCAGTACTTC. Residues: CASSSSGDEQYF.

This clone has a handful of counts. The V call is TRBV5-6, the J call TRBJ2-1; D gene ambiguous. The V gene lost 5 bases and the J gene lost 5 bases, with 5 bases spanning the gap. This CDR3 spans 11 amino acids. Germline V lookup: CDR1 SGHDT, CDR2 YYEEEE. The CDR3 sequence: CASRLDNEQFF. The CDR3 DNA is TGTGCCAGCAGACTCGACAATGAGCAGTTCTTC.

The CDR3 nucleotides are TGTGCCTGGAGTACATACCGGGACTACTCCTACGAGCAGTACTTC. Translated, it gives CAWSTYRDYSYEQYF. The V call is TRBV30, the J call TRBJ2-7; 7 bases agree with TRBD2. The CDR3 has 15 amino acids. Unmatched junction bases numbered 7, after V lost 2 bases and J lost 0 bases. The germline CDR1 and CDR2 sequences are GTSNPN and SVGIG (reference sequence).

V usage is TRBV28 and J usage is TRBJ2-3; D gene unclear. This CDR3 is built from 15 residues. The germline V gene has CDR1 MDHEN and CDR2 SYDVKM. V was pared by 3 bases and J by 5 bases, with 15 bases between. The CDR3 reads CASSFSSPRLDTQYF. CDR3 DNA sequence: TGTGCCAGCAGTTTTTCCTCCCCTCGCTTAGATACGCAGTATTTT.

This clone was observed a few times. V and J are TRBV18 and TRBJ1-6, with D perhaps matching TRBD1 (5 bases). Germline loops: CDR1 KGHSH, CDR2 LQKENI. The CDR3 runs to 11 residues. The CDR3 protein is CATSQGSPLHF. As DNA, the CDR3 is TGTGCGACCTCCCAGGGTTCTCCCCTCCACTTT.

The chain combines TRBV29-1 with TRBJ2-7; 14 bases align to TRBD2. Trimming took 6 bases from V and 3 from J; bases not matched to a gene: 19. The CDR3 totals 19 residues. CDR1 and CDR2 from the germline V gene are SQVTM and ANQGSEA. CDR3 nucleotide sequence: TGCAGCGTAGTCACGGACGGTGGGACTAGCGGGAGAAATTACTACGAGCAGTACTTC. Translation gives CSVVTDGGTSGRNYYEQYF.

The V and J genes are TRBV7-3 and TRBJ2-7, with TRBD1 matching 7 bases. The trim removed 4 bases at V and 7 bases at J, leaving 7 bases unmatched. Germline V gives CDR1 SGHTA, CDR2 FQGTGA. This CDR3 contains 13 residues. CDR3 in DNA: TGTGCCAGCAGCTACACAGGGGCAGGGGAGCAGTACTTC. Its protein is CASSYTGAGEQYF.

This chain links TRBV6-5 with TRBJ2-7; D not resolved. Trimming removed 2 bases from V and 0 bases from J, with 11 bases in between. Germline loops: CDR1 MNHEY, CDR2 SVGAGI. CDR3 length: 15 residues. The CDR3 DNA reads TGTGCCAGCAGTTACAGAACGGTAAGCTCCTACGAGCAGTACTTC. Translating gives CASSYRTVSSYEQYF.

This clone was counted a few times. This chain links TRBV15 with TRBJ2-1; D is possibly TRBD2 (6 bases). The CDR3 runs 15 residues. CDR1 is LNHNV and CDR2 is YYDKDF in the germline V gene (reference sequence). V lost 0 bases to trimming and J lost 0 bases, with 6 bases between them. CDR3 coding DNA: TGTGCCACCAGCAGAGAGGGGGGCTCCTACAATGAGCAGTTCTTC. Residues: CATSREGGSYNEQFF.

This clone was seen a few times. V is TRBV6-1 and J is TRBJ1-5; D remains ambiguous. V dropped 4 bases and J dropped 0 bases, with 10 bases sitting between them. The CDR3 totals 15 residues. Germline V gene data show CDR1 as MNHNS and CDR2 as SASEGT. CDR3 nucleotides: TGTGCCAGCAGTGTTACGGCCTATAGCAATCAGCCCCAGCATTTT. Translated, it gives CASSVTAYSNQPQHF.

The CDR3 reads CASSLPSGMVSTDTQYF. The CDR3 DNA reads as TGCGCCAGCAGCTTGCCTAGCGGGATGGTCAGCACAGATACGCAGTATTTT. The V gene is TRBV5-1, the J gene TRBJ2-3; TRBD2 agrees at 9 bases. The ends lost 1 base at V and 0 bases at J; junction bases unmatched: 6. This CDR3 is 17 amino acids long. The germline CDR1 and CDR2 sequences are SGHRS and YFSETQ.

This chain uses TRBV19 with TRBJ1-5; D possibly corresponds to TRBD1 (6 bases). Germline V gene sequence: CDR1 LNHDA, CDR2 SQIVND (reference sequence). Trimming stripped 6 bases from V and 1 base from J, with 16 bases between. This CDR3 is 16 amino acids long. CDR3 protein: CASRDTGADSNQPQHF. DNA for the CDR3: TGTGCCAGTAGAGATACGGGGGCGGACAGCAATCAGCCCCAGCATTTT. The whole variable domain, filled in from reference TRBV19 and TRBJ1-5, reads DGGITQSPKYLFRKEGQNVTLSCEQNLNHDAMYWYRQDPGQGLRLIYYSQIVNDFQKGDIAEGYSVSREKKESFPLTVTSAQKNPTAFYLCASRDTGADSNQPQHFGDGTRLSIL.